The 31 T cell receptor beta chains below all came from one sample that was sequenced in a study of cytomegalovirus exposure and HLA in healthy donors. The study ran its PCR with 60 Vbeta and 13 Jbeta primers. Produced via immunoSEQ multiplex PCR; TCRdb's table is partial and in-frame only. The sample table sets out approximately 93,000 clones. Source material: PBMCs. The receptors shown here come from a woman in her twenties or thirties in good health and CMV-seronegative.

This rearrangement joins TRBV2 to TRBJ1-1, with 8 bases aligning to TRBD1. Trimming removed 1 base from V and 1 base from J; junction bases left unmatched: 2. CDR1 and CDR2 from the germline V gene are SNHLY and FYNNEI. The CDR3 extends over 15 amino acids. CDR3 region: CASSEVDRGNTEAFF. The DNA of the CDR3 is TGTGCCAGCAGTGAAGTTGACAGGGGGAACACTGAAGCTTTCTTT.

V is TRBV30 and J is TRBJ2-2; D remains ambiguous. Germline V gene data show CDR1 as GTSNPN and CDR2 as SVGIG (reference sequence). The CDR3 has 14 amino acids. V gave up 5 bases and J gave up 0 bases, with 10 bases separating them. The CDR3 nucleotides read TGTGCCTGGGCCAGGCTCGCGAACACCGGGGAGCTGTTTTTT. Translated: CAWARLANTGELFF. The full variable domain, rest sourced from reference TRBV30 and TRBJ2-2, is SQTIHQWPATLVQPVGSPLSLECTVEGTSNPNLYWYRQAAGRGLQLLFYSVGIGQISSEVPQNLSASRPQDRQFILSSKKLLLSDSGFYLCAWARLANTGELFFGEGSRLTVL.

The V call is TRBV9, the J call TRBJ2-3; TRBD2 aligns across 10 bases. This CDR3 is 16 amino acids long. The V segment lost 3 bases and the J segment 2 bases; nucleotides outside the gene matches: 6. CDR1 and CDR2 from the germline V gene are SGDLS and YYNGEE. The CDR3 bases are TGTGCCAGCAGCGCCAGACTAGCGGGTAACACAGATACGCAGTATTTT. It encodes CASSARLAGNTDTQYF.

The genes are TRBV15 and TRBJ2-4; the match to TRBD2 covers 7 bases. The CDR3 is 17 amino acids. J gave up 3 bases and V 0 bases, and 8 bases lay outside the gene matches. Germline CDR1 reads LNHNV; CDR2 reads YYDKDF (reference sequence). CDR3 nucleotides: TGTGCCACCAGCAGAGATCGGGCGGGAGACGGCAAAAACATTCAGTACTTC. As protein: CATSRDRAGDGKNIQYF.

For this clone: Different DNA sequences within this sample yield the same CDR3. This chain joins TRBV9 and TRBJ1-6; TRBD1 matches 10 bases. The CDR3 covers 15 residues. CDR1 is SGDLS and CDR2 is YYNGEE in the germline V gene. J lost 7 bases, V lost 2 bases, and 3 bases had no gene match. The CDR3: CASSVGDRGNSPLHF. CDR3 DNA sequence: TGTGCCAGCAGCGTGGGGGACAGGGGAAATTCACCCCTCCACTTT.

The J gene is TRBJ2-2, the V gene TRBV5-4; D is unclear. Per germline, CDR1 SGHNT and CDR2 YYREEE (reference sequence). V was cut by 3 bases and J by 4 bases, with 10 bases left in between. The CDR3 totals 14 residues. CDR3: CASSWASGTGELFF. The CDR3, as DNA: TGTGCCAGCAGCTGGGCCTCCGGCACCGGGGAGCTGTTTTTT. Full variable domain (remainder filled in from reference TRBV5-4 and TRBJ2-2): ETGVTQSPTHLIKTRGQQVTLRCSSQSGHNTVSWYQQALGQGPQFIFQYYREEENGRGNFPPRFSGLQFPNYSSELNVNALELDDSALYLCASSWASGTGELFFGEGSRLTVL.

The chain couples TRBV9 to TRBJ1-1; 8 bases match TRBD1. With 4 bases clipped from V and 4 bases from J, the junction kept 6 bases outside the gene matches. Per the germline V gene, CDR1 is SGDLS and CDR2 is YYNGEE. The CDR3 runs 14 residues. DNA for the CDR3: TGTGCCAGCAGCATCGGACAGGGAGGCACTGAAGCTTTCTTT. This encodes CASSIGQGGTEAFF.

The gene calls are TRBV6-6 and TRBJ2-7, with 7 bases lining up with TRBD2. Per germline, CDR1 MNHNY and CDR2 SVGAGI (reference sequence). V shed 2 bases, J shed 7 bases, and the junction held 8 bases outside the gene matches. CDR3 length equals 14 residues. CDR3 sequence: CASSYTGSGGEQYF. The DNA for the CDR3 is TGTGCCAGCAGTTACACGGGATCGGGGGGAGAGCAGTACTTC.

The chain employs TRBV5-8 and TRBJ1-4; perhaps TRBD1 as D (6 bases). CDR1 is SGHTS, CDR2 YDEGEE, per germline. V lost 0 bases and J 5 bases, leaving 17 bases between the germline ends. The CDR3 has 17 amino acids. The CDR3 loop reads CASSLGRGAGTNEKLFF. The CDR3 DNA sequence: TGTGCCAGCAGCTTGGGTCGTGGGGCAGGGACAAATGAAAAACTGTTTTTT.

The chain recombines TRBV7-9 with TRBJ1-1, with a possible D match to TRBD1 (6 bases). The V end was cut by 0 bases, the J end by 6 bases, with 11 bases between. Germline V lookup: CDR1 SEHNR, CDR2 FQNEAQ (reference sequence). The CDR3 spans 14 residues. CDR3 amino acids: CASSLARGDSEAFF. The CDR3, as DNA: TGTGCCAGCAGCTTAGCCAGGGGTGACTCTGAAGCTTTCTTT. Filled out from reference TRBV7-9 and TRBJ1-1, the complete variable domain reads DTGVSQNPRHKITKRGQNVTFRCDPISEHNRLYWYRQTLGQGPEFLTYFQNEAQLEKSRLLSDRFSAERPKGSFSTLEIQRTEQGDSAMYLCASSLARGDSEAFFGQGTRLTVV.

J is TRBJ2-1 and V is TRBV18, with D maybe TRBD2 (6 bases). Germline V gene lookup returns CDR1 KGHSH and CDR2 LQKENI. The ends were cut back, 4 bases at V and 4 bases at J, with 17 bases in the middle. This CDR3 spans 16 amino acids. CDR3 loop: CASSLLAGPGYNEQFF. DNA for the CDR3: TGTGCCAGCTCACTGTTGGCGGGGCCTGGGTACAATGAGCAGTTCTTC.

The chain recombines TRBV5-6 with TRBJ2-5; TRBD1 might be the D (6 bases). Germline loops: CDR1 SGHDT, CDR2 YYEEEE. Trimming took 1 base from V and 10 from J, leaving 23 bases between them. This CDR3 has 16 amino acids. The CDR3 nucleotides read TGTGCCAGCAGCTTGAAACGATCCCAGGGGCGCGAGGGCCAGTACTTC. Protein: CASSLKRSQGREGQYF.

The DNA of the CDR3 is TGTGCCAGCAGTCCTCCTTCCCAGACAGGGAACACTGAAGCTTTCTTT. Translated: CASSPPSQTGNTEAFF. The chain carries TRBV27 and TRBJ1-1; a weak D match, TRBD1 (6 bases). With 5 bases removed from V and 1 base from J, the gap between germline ends came to 17 bases. CDR1 MNHEY and CDR2 SMNVEV come from the germline V gene (reference sequence). The CDR3 runs 16 residues.

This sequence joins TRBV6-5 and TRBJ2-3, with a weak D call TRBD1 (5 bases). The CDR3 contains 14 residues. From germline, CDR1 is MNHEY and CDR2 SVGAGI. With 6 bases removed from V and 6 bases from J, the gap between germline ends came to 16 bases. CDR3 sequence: CASSDSAARDTQYF. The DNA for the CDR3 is TGTGCCAGCAGCGACAGTGCTGCTCGGGATACGCAGTATTTT.

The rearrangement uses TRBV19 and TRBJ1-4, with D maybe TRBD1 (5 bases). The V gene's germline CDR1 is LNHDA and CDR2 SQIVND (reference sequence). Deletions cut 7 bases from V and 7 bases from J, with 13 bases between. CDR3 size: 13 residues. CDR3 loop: CASTEGPSEKLFF. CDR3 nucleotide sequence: TGTGCCAGTACGGAGGGGCCCTCTGAAAAACTGTTTTTT.

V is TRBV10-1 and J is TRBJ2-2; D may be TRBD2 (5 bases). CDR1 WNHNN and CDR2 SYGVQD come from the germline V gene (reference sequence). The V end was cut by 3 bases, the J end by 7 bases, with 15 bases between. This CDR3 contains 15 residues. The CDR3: CASSDQAAEIGELFF. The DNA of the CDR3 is TGCGCCAGCAGTGATCAAGCAGCGGAAATCGGGGAGCTGTTTTTT.

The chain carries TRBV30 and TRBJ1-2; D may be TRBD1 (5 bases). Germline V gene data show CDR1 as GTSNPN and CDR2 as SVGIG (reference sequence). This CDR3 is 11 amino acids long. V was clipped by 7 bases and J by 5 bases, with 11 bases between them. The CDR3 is CASDRGYGYTF. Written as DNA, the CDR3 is TGTGCCTCAGATCGGGGGTATGGCTACACCTTC.

DNA for the CDR3: TGTGCCAGCAGCTATGGACTAGCGGGAGACGAGCAGTACTTC. It specifies CASSYGLAGDEQYF. The rearrangement links TRBV7-6 to TRBJ2-7; TRBD2 matches 13 bases. After removal of 4 bases from V and 5 bases from J, the junction contained 2 bases not matched to a gene. The CDR3 is 14 residues long. Germline V gives CDR1 SGHVS, CDR2 FNYEAQ.

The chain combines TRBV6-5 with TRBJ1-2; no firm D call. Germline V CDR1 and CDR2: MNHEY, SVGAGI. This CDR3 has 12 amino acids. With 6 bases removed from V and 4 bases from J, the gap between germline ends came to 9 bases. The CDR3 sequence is CASSPQAYGYTF. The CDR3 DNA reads TGTGCCAGCAGCCCTCAGGCCTATGGCTACACCTTC.

The CDR3 loop reads CASRADGGPREKLFF. CDR3 nucleotide sequence: TGTGCCAGCAGAGCCGACGGGGGACCCAGGGAAAAACTGTTTTTT. The chain links TRBV5-4 to TRBJ1-4, with D possibly TRBD1 on 5 matching bases. The germline V gene encodes CDR1 SGHNT and CDR2 YYREEE (reference sequence). The CDR3 consists of 15 residues. Deletions cut 5 bases from V and 8 bases from J, with 19 bases between.

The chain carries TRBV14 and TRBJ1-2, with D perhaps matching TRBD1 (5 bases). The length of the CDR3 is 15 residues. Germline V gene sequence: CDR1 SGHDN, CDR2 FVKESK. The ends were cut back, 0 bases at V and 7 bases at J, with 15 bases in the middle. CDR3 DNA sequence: TGTGCCAGCAGCCAAGACGCGACAGTCATCGGTGGCTACACCTTC. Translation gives CASSQDATVIGGYTF.

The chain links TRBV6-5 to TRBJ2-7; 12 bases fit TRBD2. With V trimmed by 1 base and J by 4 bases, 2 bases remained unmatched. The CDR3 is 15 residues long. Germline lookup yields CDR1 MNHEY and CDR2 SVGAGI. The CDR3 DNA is TGTGCCAGCAGTTACTATACTAGCGGGGGGTACGAGCAGTACTTC. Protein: CASSYYTSGGYEQYF.

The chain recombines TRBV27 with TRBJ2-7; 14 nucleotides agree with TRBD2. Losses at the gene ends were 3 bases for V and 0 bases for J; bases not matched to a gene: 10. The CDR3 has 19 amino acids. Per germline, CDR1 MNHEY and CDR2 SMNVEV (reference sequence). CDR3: CASSFETSGRAVGSYEQYF. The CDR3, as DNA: TGTGCCAGCAGTTTCGAGACTAGCGGGAGGGCGGTGGGCTCCTACGAGCAGTACTTC.

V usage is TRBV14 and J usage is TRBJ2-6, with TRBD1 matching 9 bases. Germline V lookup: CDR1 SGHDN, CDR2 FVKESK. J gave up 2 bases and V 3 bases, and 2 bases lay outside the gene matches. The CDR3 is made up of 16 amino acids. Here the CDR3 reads CASSQRQGAGANVLTF. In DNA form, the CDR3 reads TGTGCCAGCAGCCAGAGACAGGGGGCTGGGGCCAACGTCCTGACTTTC.

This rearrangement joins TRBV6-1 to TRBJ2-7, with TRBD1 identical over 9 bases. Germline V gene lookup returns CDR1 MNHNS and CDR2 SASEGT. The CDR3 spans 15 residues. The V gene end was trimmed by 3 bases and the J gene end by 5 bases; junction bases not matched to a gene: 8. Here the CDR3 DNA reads TGTGCCAGCAGTGACTTGACAGGGGGAGAGGACGAGCAGTACTTC. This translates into CASSDLTGGEDEQYF.

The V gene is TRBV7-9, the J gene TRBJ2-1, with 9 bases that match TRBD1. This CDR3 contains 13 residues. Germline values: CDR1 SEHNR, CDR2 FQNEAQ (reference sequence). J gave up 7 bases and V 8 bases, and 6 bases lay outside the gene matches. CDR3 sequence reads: CASGTGKENEQFF. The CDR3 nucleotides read TGTGCCAGCGGGACAGGGAAAGAGAATGAGCAGTTCTTC.

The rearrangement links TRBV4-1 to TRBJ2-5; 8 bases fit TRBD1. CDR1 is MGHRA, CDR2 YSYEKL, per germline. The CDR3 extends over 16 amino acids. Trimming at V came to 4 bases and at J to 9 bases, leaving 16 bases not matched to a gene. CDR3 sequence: CASSLIWTGSFAAQYF. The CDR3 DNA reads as TGCGCCAGCAGCCTAATTTGGACAGGGAGTTTCGCGGCCCAGTACTTC.

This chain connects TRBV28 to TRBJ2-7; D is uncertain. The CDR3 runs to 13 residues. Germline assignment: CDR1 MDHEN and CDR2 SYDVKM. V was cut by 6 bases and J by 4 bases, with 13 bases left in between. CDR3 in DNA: TGTGCCAGCAGGTCTGCAAACGAGTACGAGCAGTACTTC. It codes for CASRSANEYEQYF. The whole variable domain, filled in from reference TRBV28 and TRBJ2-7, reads DVKVTQSSRYLVKRTGEKVFLECVQDMDHENMFWYRQDPGLGLRLIYFSYDVKMKEKGDIPEGYSVSREKKERFSLILESASTNQTSMYLCASRSANEYEQYFGPGTRLTVT.

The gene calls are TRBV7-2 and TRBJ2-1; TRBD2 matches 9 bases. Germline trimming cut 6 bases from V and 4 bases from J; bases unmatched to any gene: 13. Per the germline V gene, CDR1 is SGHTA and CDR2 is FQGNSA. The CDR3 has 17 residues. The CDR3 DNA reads TGTGCCAGCAGAACTGGGAGACTAAGCGGGGGGTACAATGAGCAGTTCTTC. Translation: CASRTGRLSGGYNEQFF.

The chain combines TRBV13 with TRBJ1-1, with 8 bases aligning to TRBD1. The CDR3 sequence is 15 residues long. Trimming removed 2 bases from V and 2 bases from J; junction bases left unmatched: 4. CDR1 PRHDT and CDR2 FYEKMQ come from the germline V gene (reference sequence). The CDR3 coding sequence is TGTGCCAGCAGCTTAAGCGCAGGGGGCAACACTGAAGCTTTCTTT. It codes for CASSLSAGGNTEAFF.

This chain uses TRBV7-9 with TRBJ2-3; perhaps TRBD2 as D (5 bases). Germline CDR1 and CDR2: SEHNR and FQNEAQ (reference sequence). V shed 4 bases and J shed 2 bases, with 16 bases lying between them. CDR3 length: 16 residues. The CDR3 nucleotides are TGTGCCAGCAGCTGGCTCGGGAACGGGGACACAGATACGCAGTATTTT. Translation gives CASSWLGNGDTDTQYF.